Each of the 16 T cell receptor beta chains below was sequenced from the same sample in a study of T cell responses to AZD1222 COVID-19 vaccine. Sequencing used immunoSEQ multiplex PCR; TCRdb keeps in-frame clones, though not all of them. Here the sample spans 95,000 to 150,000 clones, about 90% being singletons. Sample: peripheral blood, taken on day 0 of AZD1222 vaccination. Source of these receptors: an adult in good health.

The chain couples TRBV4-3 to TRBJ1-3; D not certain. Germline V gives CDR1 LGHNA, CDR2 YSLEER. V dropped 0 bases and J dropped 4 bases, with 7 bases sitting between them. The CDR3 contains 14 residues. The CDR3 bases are TGCGCCAGCAGCCAAGATCTGGCAGGAAACACCATATATTTT. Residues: CASSQDLAGNTIYF.

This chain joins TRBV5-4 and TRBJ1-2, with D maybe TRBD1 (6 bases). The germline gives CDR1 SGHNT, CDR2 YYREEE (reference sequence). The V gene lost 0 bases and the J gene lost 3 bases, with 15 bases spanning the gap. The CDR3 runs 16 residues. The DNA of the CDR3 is TGTGCCAGCAGCTTGGATTGGGGGGGCGCAGACTATGGCTACACCTTC. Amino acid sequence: CASSLDWGGADYGYTF. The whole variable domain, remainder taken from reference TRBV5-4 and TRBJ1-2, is ETGVTQSPTHLIKTRGQQVTLRCSSQSGHNTVSWYQQALGQGPQFIFQYYREEENGRGNFPPRFSGLQFPNYSSELNVNALELDDSALYLCASSLDWGGADYGYTFGSGTRLTVV.

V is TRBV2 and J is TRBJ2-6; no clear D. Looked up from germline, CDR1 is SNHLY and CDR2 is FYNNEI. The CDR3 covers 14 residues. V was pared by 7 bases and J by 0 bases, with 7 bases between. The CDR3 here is CASKGDSGANVLTF. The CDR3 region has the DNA TGTGCCAGCAAAGGAGACTCTGGGGCCAACGTCCTGACTTTC.

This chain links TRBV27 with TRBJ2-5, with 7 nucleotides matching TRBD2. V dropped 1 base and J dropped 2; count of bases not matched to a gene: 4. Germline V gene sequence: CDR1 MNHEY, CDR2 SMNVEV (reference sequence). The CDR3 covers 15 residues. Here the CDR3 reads CASSLWGGRQETQYF. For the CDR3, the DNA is TGTGCCAGCAGTTTATGGGGGGGGAGACAAGAGACCCAGTACTTC.

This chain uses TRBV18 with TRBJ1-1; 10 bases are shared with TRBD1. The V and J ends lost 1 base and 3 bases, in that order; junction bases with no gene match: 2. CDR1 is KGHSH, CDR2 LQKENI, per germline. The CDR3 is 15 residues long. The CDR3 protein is CASSPLGQGDTEAFF. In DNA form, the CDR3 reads TGTGCCAGCTCACCACTAGGACAGGGGGACACTGAAGCTTTCTTT.

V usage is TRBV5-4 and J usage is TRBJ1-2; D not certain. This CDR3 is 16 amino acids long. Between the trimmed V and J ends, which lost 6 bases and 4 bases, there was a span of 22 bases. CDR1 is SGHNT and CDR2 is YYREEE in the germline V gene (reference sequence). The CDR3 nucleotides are TGTGCCAGCACCCTGGGAGCGGTGGAAAGGGTCTATGGCTACACCTTC. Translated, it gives CASTLGAVERVYGYTF.

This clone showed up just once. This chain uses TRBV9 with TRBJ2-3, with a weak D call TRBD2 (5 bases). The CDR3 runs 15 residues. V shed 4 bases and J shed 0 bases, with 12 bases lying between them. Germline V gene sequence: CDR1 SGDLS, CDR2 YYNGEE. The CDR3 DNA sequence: TGTGCCAGCAGCTCTGCGGGCCGAAGCACAGATACGCAGTATTTT. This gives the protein CASSSAGRSTDTQYF.

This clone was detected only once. The CDR3 sequence: CASSDGRGGTDTQYF. The DNA for the CDR3 is TGTGCCAGCAGTGACGGGCGGGGGGGCACAGATACGCAGTATTTT. V usage is TRBV2 and J usage is TRBJ2-3, with 8 nucleotides matching TRBD2. Germline-derived CDR1 and CDR2 are SNHLY and FYNNEI. V lost 3 bases, J lost 1 base, and 3 bases stayed unmatched. CDR3 length equals 15 residues.

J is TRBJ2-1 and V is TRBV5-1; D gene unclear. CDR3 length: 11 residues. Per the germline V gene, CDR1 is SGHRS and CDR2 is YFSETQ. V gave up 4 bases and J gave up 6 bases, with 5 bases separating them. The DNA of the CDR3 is TGCGCCAGCAGCACGACCAATGAGCAGTTCTTC. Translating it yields CASSTTNEQFF.

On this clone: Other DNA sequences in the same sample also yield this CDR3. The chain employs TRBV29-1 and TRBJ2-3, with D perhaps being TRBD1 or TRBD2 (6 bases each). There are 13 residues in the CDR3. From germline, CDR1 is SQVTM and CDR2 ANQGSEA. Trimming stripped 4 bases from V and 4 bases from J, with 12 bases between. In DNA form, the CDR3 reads TGCAGCGTTGTAGGGGGGCCATCAGATACGCAGTATTTT. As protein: CSVVGGPSDTQYF.

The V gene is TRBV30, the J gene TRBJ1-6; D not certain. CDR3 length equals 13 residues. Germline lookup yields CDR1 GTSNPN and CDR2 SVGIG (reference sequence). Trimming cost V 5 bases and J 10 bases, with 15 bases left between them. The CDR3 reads CAWSVGPWSPLHF. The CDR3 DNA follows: TGTGCCTGGTCTGTGGGTCCGTGGTCACCCCTCCACTTT.

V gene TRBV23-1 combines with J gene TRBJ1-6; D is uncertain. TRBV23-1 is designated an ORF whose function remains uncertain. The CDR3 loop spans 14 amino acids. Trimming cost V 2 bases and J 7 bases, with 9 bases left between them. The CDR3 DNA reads TGCGCCAGCAGTCAAAAAGGGTTCAATTCACCCCTCCACTTT. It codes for CASSQKGFNSPLHF.

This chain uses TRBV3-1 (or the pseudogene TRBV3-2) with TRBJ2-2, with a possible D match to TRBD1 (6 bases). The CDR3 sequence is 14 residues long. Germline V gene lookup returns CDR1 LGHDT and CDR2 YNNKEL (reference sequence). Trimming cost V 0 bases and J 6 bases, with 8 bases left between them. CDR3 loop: CASSQDWGPGELFF. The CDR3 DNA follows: TGTGCCAGCAGCCAAGATTGGGGGCCCGGGGAGCTGTTTTTT.

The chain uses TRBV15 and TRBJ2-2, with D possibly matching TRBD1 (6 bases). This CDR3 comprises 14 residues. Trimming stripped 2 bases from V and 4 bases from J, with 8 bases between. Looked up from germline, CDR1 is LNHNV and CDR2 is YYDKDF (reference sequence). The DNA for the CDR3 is TGTGCCACCAGCAGATTCAGGGGCACCGGGGAGCTGTTTTTT. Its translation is CATSRFRGTGELFF.

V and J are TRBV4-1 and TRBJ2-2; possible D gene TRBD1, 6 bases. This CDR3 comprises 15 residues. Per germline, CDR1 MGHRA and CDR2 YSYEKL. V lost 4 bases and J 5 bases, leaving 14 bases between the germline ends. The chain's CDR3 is CASSLGTFGTGELFF. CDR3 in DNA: TGCGCCAGCAGCCTGGGGACATTTGGGACCGGGGAGCTGTTTTTT.

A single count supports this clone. The CDR3 nucleotides read TGTGCCAGCAGCTTGTTCACAGGGGGCAACTCTGGAAACACCATATATTTT. It is translated as CASSLFTGGNSGNTIYF. The chain recombines TRBV5-6 with TRBJ1-3, with 9 bases lining up with TRBD1. This CDR3 is 17 amino acids long. V lost 1 base to trimming and J lost 0 bases; unmatched junction nucleotides: 5. CDR1 SGHDT and CDR2 YYEEEE come from the germline V gene.